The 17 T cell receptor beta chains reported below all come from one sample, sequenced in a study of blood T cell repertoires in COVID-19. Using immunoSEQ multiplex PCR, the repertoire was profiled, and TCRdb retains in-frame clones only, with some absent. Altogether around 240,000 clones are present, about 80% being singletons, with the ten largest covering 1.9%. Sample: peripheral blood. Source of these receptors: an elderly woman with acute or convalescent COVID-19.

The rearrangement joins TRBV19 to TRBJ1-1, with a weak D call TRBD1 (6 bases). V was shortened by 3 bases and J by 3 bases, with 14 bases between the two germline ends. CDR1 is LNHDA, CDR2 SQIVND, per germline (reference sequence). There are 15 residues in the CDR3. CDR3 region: CASSISPQGYTEAFF. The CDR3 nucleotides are TGTGCCAGTAGTATCTCTCCGCAGGGGTACACTGAAGCTTTCTTT.

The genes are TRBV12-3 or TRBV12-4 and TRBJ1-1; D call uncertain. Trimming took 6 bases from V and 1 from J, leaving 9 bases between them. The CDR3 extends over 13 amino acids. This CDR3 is CASRDTGNTEAFF. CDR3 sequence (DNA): TGTGCCAGCAGAGACACTGGGAACACTGAAGCTTTCTTT.

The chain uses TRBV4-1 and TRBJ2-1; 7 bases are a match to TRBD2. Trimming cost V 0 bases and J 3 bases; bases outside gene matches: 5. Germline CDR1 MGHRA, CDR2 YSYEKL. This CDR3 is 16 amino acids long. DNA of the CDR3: TGCGCCAGCAGCCAAGATGCGAGCGGGATCTACAATGAGCAGTTCTTC. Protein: CASSQDASGIYNEQFF.

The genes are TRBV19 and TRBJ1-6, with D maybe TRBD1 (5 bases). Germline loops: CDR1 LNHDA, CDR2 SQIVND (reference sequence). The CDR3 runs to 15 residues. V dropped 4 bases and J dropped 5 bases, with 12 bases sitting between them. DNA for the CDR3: TGTGCCAGTAGTACGGACAAAGTTGATAATTCACCCCTCCACTTT. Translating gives CASSTDKVDNSPLHF. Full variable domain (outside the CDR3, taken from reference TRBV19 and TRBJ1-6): DGGITQSPKYLFRKEGQNVTLSCEQNLNHDAMYWYRQDPGQGLRLIYYSQIVNDFQKGDIAEGYSVSREKKESFPLTVTSAQKNPTAFYLCASSTDKVDNSPLHFGNGTRLTVT.

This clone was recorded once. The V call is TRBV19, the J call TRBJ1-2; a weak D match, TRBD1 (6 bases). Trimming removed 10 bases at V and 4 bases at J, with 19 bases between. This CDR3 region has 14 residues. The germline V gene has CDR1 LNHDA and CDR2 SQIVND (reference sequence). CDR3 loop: CATRVRGSLYGYTF. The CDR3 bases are TGTGCCACAAGGGTCAGGGGTAGTCTCTATGGCTACACCTTC.

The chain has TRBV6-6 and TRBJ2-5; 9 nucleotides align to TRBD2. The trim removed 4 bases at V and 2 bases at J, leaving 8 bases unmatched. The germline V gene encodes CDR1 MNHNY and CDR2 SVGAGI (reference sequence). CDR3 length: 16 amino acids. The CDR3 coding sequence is TGTGCCAGCAGTTTCGCTACTAGCGGGCTACAAGAGACCCAGTACTTC. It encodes CASSFATSGLQETQYF.

In DNA form, the CDR3 reads TGCGCCAGCAGCTTCCTACCCACTAGCACAGATACGCAGTATTTT. Its translation is CASSFLPTSTDTQYF. This chain uses TRBV5-1 with TRBJ2-3; no firm D call. In germline, CDR1 is SGHRS, CDR2 YFSETQ. V was trimmed by 2 bases and J by 0 bases, leaving 10 bases between them. The CDR3 totals 15 residues. Based on the CDR3 plus reference TRBV5-1 and TRBJ2-3, the full variable domain is KAGVTQTPRYLIKTRGQQVTLSCSPISGHRSVSWYQQTPGQGLQFLFEYFSETQRNKGNFPGRFSGRQFSNSRSEMNVSTLELGDSALYLCASSFLPTSTDTQYFGPGTRLTVL.

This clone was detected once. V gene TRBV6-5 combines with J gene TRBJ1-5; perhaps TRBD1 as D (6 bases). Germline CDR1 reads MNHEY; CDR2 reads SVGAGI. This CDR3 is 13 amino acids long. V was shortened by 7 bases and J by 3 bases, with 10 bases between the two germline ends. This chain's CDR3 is CASTTGFNQPQHF. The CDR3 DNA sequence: TGTGCCAGCACAACAGGGTTCAATCAGCCCCAGCATTTT.

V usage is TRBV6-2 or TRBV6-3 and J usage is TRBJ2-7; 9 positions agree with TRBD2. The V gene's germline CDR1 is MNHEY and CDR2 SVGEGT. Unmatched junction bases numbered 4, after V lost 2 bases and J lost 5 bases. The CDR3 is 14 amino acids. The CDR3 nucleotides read TGTGCCAGCAGTTACCTAGCGGGACGCGACGAGCAGTACTTC. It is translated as CASSYLAGRDEQYF.

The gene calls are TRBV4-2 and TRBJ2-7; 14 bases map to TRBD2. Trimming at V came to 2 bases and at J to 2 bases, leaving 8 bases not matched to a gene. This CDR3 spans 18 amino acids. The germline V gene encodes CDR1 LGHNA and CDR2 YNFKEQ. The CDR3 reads CASSQTPGTSGSPYEQYF. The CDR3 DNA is TGTGCCAGCAGCCAAACCCCCGGGACTAGCGGGAGCCCCTACGAGCAGTACTTC.

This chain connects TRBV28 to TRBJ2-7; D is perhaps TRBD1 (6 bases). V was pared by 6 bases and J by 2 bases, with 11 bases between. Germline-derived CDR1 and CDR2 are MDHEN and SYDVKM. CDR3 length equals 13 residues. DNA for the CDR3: TGTGCCAGCAGGACAGGCAACGCCTACGAGCAGTACTTC. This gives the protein CASRTGNAYEQYF.

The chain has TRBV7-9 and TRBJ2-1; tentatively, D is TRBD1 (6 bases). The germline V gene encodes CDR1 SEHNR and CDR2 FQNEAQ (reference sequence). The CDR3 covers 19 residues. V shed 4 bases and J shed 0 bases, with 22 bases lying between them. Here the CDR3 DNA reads TGTGCCAGCAGCTCTATATTGGGCATGACAGGCAGCTCCTACAATGAGCAGTTCTTC. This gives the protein CASSSILGMTGSSYNEQFF. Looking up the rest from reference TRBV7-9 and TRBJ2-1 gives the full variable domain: DTGVSQNPRHKITKRGQNVTFRCDPISEHNRLYWYRQTLGQGPEFLTYFQNEAQLEKSRLLSDRFSAERPKGSFSTLEIQRTEQGDSAMYLCASSSILGMTGSSYNEQFFGPGTRLTVL.

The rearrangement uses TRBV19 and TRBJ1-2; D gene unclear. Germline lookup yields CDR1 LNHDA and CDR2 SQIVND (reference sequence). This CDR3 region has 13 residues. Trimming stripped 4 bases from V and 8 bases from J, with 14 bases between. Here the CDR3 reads CASSTRPSTGYTF. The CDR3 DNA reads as TGTGCCAGTAGTACCAGGCCGTCAACCGGCTACACCTTC.

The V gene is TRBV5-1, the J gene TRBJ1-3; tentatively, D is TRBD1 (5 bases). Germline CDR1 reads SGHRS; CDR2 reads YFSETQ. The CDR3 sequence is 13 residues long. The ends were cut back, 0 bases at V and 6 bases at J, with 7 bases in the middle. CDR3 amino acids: CASSLEGLNTIYF. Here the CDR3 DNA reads TGCGCCAGCAGCTTGGAGGGGTTAAACACCATATATTTT.

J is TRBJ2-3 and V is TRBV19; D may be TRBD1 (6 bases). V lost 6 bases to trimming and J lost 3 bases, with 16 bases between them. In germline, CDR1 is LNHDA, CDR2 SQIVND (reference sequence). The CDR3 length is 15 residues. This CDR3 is CASSRTGHTTDTQYF. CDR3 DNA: TGTGCCAGTAGCCGGACGGGACATACTACAGATACGCAGTATTTT. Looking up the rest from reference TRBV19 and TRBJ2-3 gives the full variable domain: DGGITQSPKYLFRKEGQNVTLSCEQNLNHDAMYWYRQDPGQGLRLIYYSQIVNDFQKGDIAEGYSVSREKKESFPLTVTSAQKNPTAFYLCASSRTGHTTDTQYFGPGTRLTVL.

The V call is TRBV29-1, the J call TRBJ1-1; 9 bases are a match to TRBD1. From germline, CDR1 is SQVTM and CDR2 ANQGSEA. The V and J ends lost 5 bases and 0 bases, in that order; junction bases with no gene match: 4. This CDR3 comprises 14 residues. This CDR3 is CSVRTGGLNTEAFF. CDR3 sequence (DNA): TGCAGCGTTCGAACAGGGGGCTTGAACACTGAAGCTTTCTTT.

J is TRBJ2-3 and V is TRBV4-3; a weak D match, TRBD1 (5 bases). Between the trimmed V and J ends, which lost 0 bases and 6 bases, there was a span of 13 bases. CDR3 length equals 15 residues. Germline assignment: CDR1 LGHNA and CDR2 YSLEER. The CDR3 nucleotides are TGCGCCAGCAGCCAAGATCAAGGACATCGGGATACGCAGTATTTT. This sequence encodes CASSQDQGHRDTQYF.